The T cell receptor beta chain described here comes from a study of cytomegalovirus exposure and HLA in healthy donors. Healthy bone marrow donors made up the donor group. The PCR made use of 60 Vbeta and 13 Jbeta primers. TCRdb's copy holds only in-frame clones and misses some; the assay was immunoSEQ multiplex PCR. This table holds about 170,000 clones, approximately 81% found once. Points on this clone: The junction does not match germline at one end; this may be a read error.

This clonotype was obtained from a male donor in good health and CMV-seronegative. The sample was PBMCs.

The CDR3 loop is CSSSPNILEQYF. The CDR3 DNA reads TGTTCCAGCAGCCCAAACATCCTCGAGCAGTACTTC. V gene TRBV7-9 combines with J gene TRBJ2-7; D is unclear. CDR1 is SEHNR and CDR2 is FQNEAQ in the germline V gene (reference sequence). CDR3 length: 12 amino acids.